This T cell receptor beta chain was profiled in a study of cytomegalovirus exposure and HLA in healthy donors (TCRdb year 2017). Study-level background: An earlier analysis of some 620 of the donors reported about 280 Gb of sequence data and 95 million to 120 million unique TCR beta sequences obtained from some 170 million T cells. Every repertoire in the discovery cohort had been generated on one and the same sequencing platform. Class I and class II HLA loci were covered by the typing at four-digit resolution. Roughly five DR-DQ haplotypes were handled as single units for association and clustering because linkage in the cohort was strong. In a later genetic analysis, genome-wide SNP genotypes for about 65% of the roughly 700 donors were used, and that subset was treated as a discovery cohort. To study patterns of TCR occurrence, a later analysis re-analyzed previously published TCR beta repertoires from hundreds of donors and added high-resolution HLA genotyping. Among the roughly 430 genotyped donors, approximately 81% belonged to the genetic ancestry cluster associated with self-reported Caucasian donors. An earlier analysis of several hundred of the donors used high-throughput TCR beta sequencing to judge whether each TCR beta V gene segment behaved as functional or pseudogenic. An early release covering just under 650 HLA-typed donors comprised approximately 300 gigabases of sequencing data and 85 million to 100 million unique TCR sequences. The aim of the study was to test whether cataloging public T cell receptors could identify signatures of past pathogen exposure. The study profiled the T cell repertoires of hundreds of subjects by immunosequencing and related them to cytomegalovirus serostatus. Among roughly 400 genotyped donors of the cohort, an average of approximately 240,000 unique TCR beta nucleotide sequences was sequenced per donor, of which about 18% were non-productive. Along with the roughly 670-subject first cohort, a separate validation cohort of 120 different subjects was used. The number of donors typed differed by locus, with roughly 629-640 for A, B, C, DRB1 and DQB1, roughly 550 for DQA1, under 610 for DPA1, and 400 to 490 for DPB1. To predict cytomegalovirus infection status, the study brought together high-throughput TCR immunosequencing, statistical association of individual TCRs with disease status, and machine learning. Rather than using new phenotypic data, the later analysis identified candidate immune exposures from TCR beta sequences and from how often those sequences occurred across donors. Alongside the repertoire data, information on donor age, sex, ethnicity and CMV serostatus was compiled. Points the paper makes about the study in general: In a later analysis, the rate of TCR association differed among HLA loci, with DRB1 alleles having the most associated TCRs and HLA-C alleles having the fewest. A later genetic analysis associated a missense DCLRE1C variant with V-gene and J-gene trimming of TCR beta chains, and an independent cohort replicated the association. In vitro tests confirmed that three of the cytomegalovirus-associated TCR beta chains recognize cytomegalovirus antigens. Across donors, most TCR sequences were observed very rarely, whereas some public TCRs were present in many individuals. Linkage disequilibrium might explain the correlated functional status among segregating V segments, but an unknown experimental factor could not be ruled out. A further reported finding was that TCR beta sequences accurately predicted the HLA-A and HLA-B alleles for most subjects in the first cohort. Most CMV-associated TCR beta chains appeared to be HLA-restricted in a later analysis, and the HLA associations seemed to be driven largely by CMV exposure. The earlier analysis of some 540 of the donors excluded some 16 rarely observed V segments, including chromosome 9 orphons, because counts were too low. Specific HLA alleles were associated with 15,000 to 20,000 TCR beta sequences at a false discovery rate of 0.05 in a later analysis. In a later genetic analysis, fewer N-insertions in productive TCRs were reported among donors in an Asian-associated ancestry cluster than the 666-donor mean. A cluster of highly shared sequence variants was judged likely to represent a technical artifact of the sequencing pipeline. According to the authors, the approach could potentially be generalized to other disease states and immunological phenotypes. Because HLA typing was missing for some donors at each locus, association tests included only the typed subset. CMV serostatus was the only immune exposure information available for the cohort. The 87-base-pair reads could not distinguish some IMGT-functional V segments, including TRBV6-2 and TRBV6-3, so those segments were excluded. Cytomegalovirus status was reported to be diagnosed by the classifier with high specificity and sensitivity in both the original and validation cohorts. This cohort had only TCR beta chains sequenced, and the lack of alpha or paired-chain data limited which features could be detected. Compared with equally common non-associated chains, HLA-associated TCR beta chains in a later analysis were more clonally expanded and had lower generation probabilities. The presence/absence analyses assumed that sequencing depth was roughly uniform across donors, and that assumption may not be true. The study listed 150 to 200 TCR beta chains as associated with cytomegalovirus. When HLA alleles, especially DR and DQ, strongly co-occurred, TCR associations were difficult to assign to individual alleles. According to a later analysis, parvovirus B19, influenza, CMV and Epstein-Barr virus appeared linked to several top co-occurrence clusters. In an earlier analysis of roughly 500 of the donors, most TCR beta V segments appeared in productive rearrangements about 87% or about 30% of the time, broadly matching IMGT annotations.

The cohort comprised approximately 700 healthy bone marrow donors. All cohort members were sampled while nominally healthy, although unrecorded immune exposures were likely present. The donor was CMV seronegative and was included in the group of several hundred seronegative cohort members. A peripheral blood sample was provided by each donor, and peripheral blood mononuclear cells were used for TCR beta sequencing. Genomic DNA was extracted from the blood cell samples with the Qiagen DNeasy Blood Extraction Kit. Details on this clone: It has no known antigen specificity. Per-base quality was not reported, and no clone a single base away is much larger than it.

Deletion took 4 bases off V and 0 bases off J, with a span of 10 bases between the germline ends. The germline V gene (reference sequence) yields GTSNPN for CDR1 and SVGIG for CDR2. The CDR3 measures 13 amino acids from cysteine to phenylalanine. Just CDR3 DNA is preserved here, 39 bases in frame from base 1. Library preparation was by the immunoSEQ multiplex PCR assay. For the multiplex PCR, a mixture combining 60 forward primers for TCR Vbeta segments and 13 reverse primers for TCR Jbeta segments was used. The CDR3 region of rearranged TCR beta genes was amplified from genomic DNA by a multiplex PCR assay. On the Illumina HiSeq System, the amplified TCR beta libraries were sequenced as 87-base-pair reads. Concerning the study's data processing: In a later analysis, approximately 74 million unique TCR beta chains were counted across the approximately 640 repertoires, and roughly 9.9 million of these chains were shared by at least two donors. Raw reads were error-corrected and collapsed into unique sequences with a nearest-neighbor algorithm that merged closely related sequences to remove PCR and sequencing errors. To assign V, D and J gene segments, CDR3 sequences were aligned to IMGT reference sequences. Each retained sequence needed at least a six-nucleotide match to both a V gene segment and a J gene segment. A rearrangement counted as productive if the CDR3 had no stop codons and remained in frame with V and J, and every other rearrangement counted as non-productive. CDR3 was defined by IMGT convention, running from the second conserved V-encoded cysteine to the conserved J-encoded phenylalanine. In an earlier analysis of just under 600 of the donors, sequences lacking an unambiguous match to a single V gene segment were excluded. In an earlier analysis of roughly 500 of the donors, V segments were called functional above 56.7% productive rearrangements and were called segregating when the between-donor standard deviation exceeded 5%. To diagnose cytomegalovirus status from the catalog of TCR beta chain sequences, a statistical classification framework was built. In a later analysis, V and J genes were assigned by comparing TCR nucleotide sequences against IMGT/GENE-DB human TR gene sequences. A later analysis assigned CDR3 sequences and most-parsimonious VDJ recombination scenarios with the TCRdist pipeline. In a later analysis, every TCR beta chain was defined by the combination of its CDR3 amino acid sequence and its V-gene family, and reads without a unique V-gene family were dropped. As a way to deal with suspected cross-contamination and a sequencing artifact, a later analysis dropped 500 to 700 nucleotide sequences that were highly shared and had low generation probability. A later analysis calculated a clonal expansion index for each public chain from normalized within-repertoire ranks of inferred template counts. In a later analysis, generation probabilities were computed with a VDJ recombination model fitted to out-of-frame rearrangements, and the resulting probabilities were checked against IGoR. A later analysis scored TCR-TCR, TCR-HLA and TCR-CMV co-occurrence with hypergeometric tests, applying a repertoire-size bias correction to TCR pairs. A later analysis estimated false discovery rates by permuting HLA or CMV assignments 20 times. A later analysis grouped co-occurring TCRs with DBSCAN, adding TCRdist sequence similarity when clustering within HLA-allele-positive subsets. For co-occurrence clustering, repertoires with fewer than 30,000 or more than 120,000 public chains were excluded, along with four to six repertoires with anomalous nucleotide sharing. TCRdb mirrors the immuneACCESS table, restricted to in-frame sequences. Some clones are absent from its copies; in checked studies, under half trace to an unresolved V gene, and the reason for the others is unknown. Clonal size and the V and J genes are those of that table, whereas D and trimming came from the DNA. The sample has some 110,000 clones on record, more than 60% of them singletons. In total, the top ten clones hold over 2% of the sample.

The origin of this receptor is a young man in good health and CMV-seronegative. This sequence uses TRBV30 and TRBJ2-7, with the identity of the D gene unclear. Specimen: PBMCs. The DNA is TGTGCCTGGACGGCGCCGGGCTCCTACGAGCAGTACTTC. Translated, this gives CAWTAPGSYEQYF.